These T cell receptor beta chains were read from a single sample in a study of blood T cell repertoires in COVID-19. Using immunoSEQ multiplex PCR, the repertoire was profiled, and TCRdb retains in-frame clones only, with some absent. This table has some 260,000 clones, 82% appearing once. What was sequenced was peripheral blood. These receptors came from an elderly woman with active or convalescent COVID-19. Each CDR3 is given with its conserved first and last residue. The order of the fields is V gene, J gene, D gene, CDR3 protein. The D gene is left open where the match is weak.

V gene: TRBV20-1; J gene: TRBJ2-1; D gene: -; CDR3 protein: CSASRADNEQFF
V gene: TRBV18; J gene: TRBJ2-7; D gene: TRBD1; CDR3 protein: CASSPDRASYEQYF
V gene: TRBV20-1; J gene: TRBJ2-3; D gene: -; CDR3 protein: CSAPGNRAQYF
V gene: TRBV18; J gene: TRBJ1-5; D gene: -; CDR3 protein: CASSRGQYSNQPQHF
V gene: TRBV3-1/TRBV3-2; J gene: TRBJ1-5; D gene: TRBD1; CDR3 protein: CASSPGQVLNQPQHF
V gene: TRBV28; J gene: TRBJ1-6; D gene: TRBD1; CDR3 protein: CASSLSGQNNSPLHF
V gene: TRBV27; J gene: TRBJ1-2; D gene: -; CDR3 protein: CASRGTYYGYTF
V gene: TRBV18; J gene: TRBJ1-3; D gene: -; CDR3 protein: CASSPQGISNTIYF
V gene: TRBV19; J gene: TRBJ1-4; D gene: TRBD1; CDR3 protein: CASSTARTGQRLFF
V gene: TRBV25-1; J gene: TRBJ2-1; D gene: TRBD1; CDR3 protein: CASTPGQHARNEQFF
V gene: TRBV11-2; J gene: TRBJ1-2; D gene: TRBD1; CDR3 protein: CASSPGQGDYGYTF
V gene: TRBV18; J gene: TRBJ2-3; D gene: -; CDR3 protein: CASSPPVGHHSTDTQYF
V gene: TRBV6-4; J gene: TRBJ1-6; D gene: TRBD1; CDR3 protein: CASSVGTGSSSPLHF
V gene: TRBV19; J gene: TRBJ1-5; D gene: -; CDR3 protein: CASSQGSDSNQPQHF
V gene: TRBV11-3; J gene: TRBJ1-1; D gene: -; CDR3 protein: CASSLRSRSSNEAFF
V gene: TRBV5-4; J gene: TRBJ1-2; D gene: TRBD1; CDR3 protein: CASSLAGTGSLGYTF
V gene: TRBV18; J gene: TRBJ2-5; D gene: TRBD1; CDR3 protein: CASSYGTVTMETQYF
V gene: TRBV10-3; J gene: TRBJ1-6; D gene: -; CDR3 protein: CAISELGGRSPLHF
V gene: TRBV7-6; J gene: TRBJ1-2; D gene: TRBD1; CDR3 protein: CASSPGQGLNYGYTF
V gene: TRBV2; J gene: TRBJ2-3; D gene: TRBD1; CDR3 protein: CASRWGQADTQYF
V gene: TRBV30; J gene: TRBJ2-7; D gene: TRBD1; CDR3 protein: CAWIRGLDRDEQYF
V gene: TRBV27; J gene: TRBJ1-2; D gene: -; CDR3 protein: CASSPWDKSYGYTF
V gene: TRBV28; J gene: TRBJ1-2; D gene: -; CDR3 protein: CASNRQGHGGYTF
V gene: TRBV5-1; J gene: TRBJ2-3; D gene: TRBD2; CDR3 protein: CASSPYGLAGTSTDTQYF
V gene: TRBV11-2; J gene: TRBJ2-1; D gene: TRBD2; CDR3 protein: CASSTNGRGGILNEQFF
V gene: TRBV2; J gene: TRBJ1-2; D gene: -; CDR3 protein: CASILETNYGYTF
V gene: TRBV5-1; J gene: TRBJ2-4; D gene: TRBD1; CDR3 protein: CASSSDAGGAGAKNIQYF
V gene: TRBV10-3; J gene: TRBJ1-4; D gene: -; CDR3 protein: CATSQASTNEKLFF
V gene: TRBV10-2; J gene: TRBJ2-7; D gene: -; CDR3 protein: CASSENVVHEQYF
V gene: TRBV7-2; J gene: TRBJ1-5; D gene: TRBD1; CDR3 protein: CASSIRTGEGQPQHF
V gene: TRBV12-3/TRBV12-4; J gene: TRBJ1-4; D gene: -; CDR3 protein: CASSSLGELFF
V gene: TRBV2; J gene: TRBJ1-5; D gene: -; CDR3 protein: CASSLDPRPQHF
V gene: TRBV27; J gene: TRBJ2-5; D gene: TRBD1; CDR3 protein: CASSPRTGLETQYF
V gene: TRBV18; J gene: TRBJ1-2; D gene: -; CDR3 protein: CASSPSTEYGYTF
V gene: TRBV6-5; J gene: TRBJ1-1; D gene: TRBD1; CDR3 protein: CASSQTGGTEAFF
V gene: TRBV24-1; J gene: TRBJ2-1; D gene: TRBD1; CDR3 protein: CATSDLLGQANEQFF
V gene: TRBV3-1/TRBV3-2; J gene: TRBJ2-1; D gene: TRBD2; CDR3 protein: CASMMAGAHNEQFF
V gene: TRBV7-9; J gene: TRBJ1-5; D gene: -; CDR3 protein: CASSFLFQPQHF
V gene: TRBV18; J gene: TRBJ1-2; D gene: -; CDR3 protein: CASSPEQTLNYGYTF
V gene: TRBV5-1; J gene: TRBJ2-7; D gene: TRBD2; CDR3 protein: CASSIGTSGSYEQYF
V gene: TRBV6-5; J gene: TRBJ2-1; D gene: TRBD2; CDR3 protein: CASTLGTGTNYFF
V gene: TRBV19; J gene: TRBJ1-1; D gene: -; CDR3 protein: CASSIDRSGTEAFF
V gene: TRBV5-4; J gene: TRBJ1-2; D gene: -; CDR3 protein: CASSLDSSGYTF
V gene: TRBV5-1; J gene: TRBJ2-7; D gene: -; CDR3 protein: CASSTDRGEQYF
V gene: TRBV3-1/TRBV3-2; J gene: TRBJ2-5; D gene: -; CDR3 protein: CASSQGGATQYF
V gene: TRBV2; J gene: TRBJ1-6; D gene: TRBD1; CDR3 protein: CASGQGTNSPLHF
V gene: TRBV5-6; J gene: TRBJ1-1; D gene: -; CDR3 protein: CASSLKRMNRAFF
V gene: TRBV2; J gene: TRBJ2-3; D gene: -; CDR3 protein: CASSVVREQDGGSQYF
V gene: TRBV29-1; J gene: TRBJ1-1; D gene: -; CDR3 protein: CSVSEFMNTEAFF
V gene: TRBV10-3; J gene: TRBJ2-5; D gene: -; CDR3 protein: CAISESAGHQETQYF
V gene: TRBV7-2; J gene: TRBJ1-2; D gene: TRBD1; CDR3 protein: CASSLTQGVYGYTF
V gene: TRBV4-2; J gene: TRBJ1-5; D gene: -; CDR3 protein: CASSAGGGQPQHF
V gene: TRBV2; J gene: TRBJ1-6; D gene: TRBD1; CDR3 protein: CASNRGQSYNSPLHF
V gene: TRBV7-2; J gene: TRBJ1-4; D gene: -; CDR3 protein: CASSQNRGQLMFF
V gene: TRBV4-1; J gene: TRBJ1-4; D gene: TRBD1; CDR3 protein: CASRGTGNNEKLFF
V gene: TRBV2; J gene: TRBJ1-2; D gene: TRBD1; CDR3 protein: CASSRGSYGYTF
V gene: TRBV15; J gene: TRBJ2-3; D gene: TRBD1; CDR3 protein: CATSIGGRDTQYF
V gene: TRBV3-1/TRBV3-2; J gene: TRBJ1-4; D gene: TRBD1; CDR3 protein: CASSQAPGTGEKLFF